These 25 T cell receptor beta chains were all obtained from the same sample, sequenced in a study of T-cell reconstitution after alpha-beta-depleted transplantation in children. This sample's TCRbeta library carried unique molecular identifier barcodes. A single record per CDR3 protein comes from TCRdb applying MiXCR to the PCR reads. The sample lists about 230,000 distinct CDR3 sequences, under 13% occurring once. The source material was PBMCs, sampled before TCRalphabeta/CD19-depleted stem cell transplant. These receptors came from a child younger than two with acute myeloid leukemia, due to receive a stem cell transplant.

The table lists this clonotype with many counts. V gene TRBV20-1 combines with J gene TRBJ2-1; possibly TRBD1 or TRBD2 for D (5 bases each). Germline CDR1 DFQATT, CDR2 SNEGSKA (reference sequence). The CDR3 runs to 14 residues. Trimming removed 4 bases at V and 7 bases at J, with 17 bases between. The DNA of the CDR3 is TGCAGTGCTAATTTGGATTGGGGGACGAATGAGCAGTTCTTC. Its translation: CSANLDWGTNEQFF.

The rearrangement uses TRBV7-9 and TRBJ1-2, with D unclear. Germline loops: CDR1 SEHNR, CDR2 FQNEAQ (reference sequence). This CDR3 contains 16 residues. The V gene lost 4 bases and the J gene lost 2 bases, with 17 bases spanning the gap. The CDR3, as DNA: TGTGCCAGCAGCTGGAACCTCAGGATGGAGAACTATGGCTACACCTTC. It is translated as CASSWNLRMENYGYTF.

This clonotype was counted once. Possible read error: a much larger clone is one base away. J is TRBJ2-3 and V is TRBV12-5; D unclear. Judging by the DNA end, TRBJ1-5 fits better; the J call may be wrong. CDR3 length: 12 residues. Germline V lookup: CDR1 LGHNT, CDR2 FRNRAP. The CDR3 loop is CASGLIGDTQHF. The CDR3 DNA sequence: TGTGCTAGTGGTTTGATTGGAGATACGCAGCATTTT.

This clonotype occurred many times. The chain links TRBV12-3 or TRBV12-4 to TRBJ1-2; D gene uncertain. The germline V and J ends were trimmed by 6 bases and 0 bases, with 11 bases remaining between them. The CDR3 totals 14 residues. The CDR3 loop reads CASRLLGSNYGYTF. The CDR3, as DNA: TGTGCCAGCAGGCTGCTCGGTTCTAACTATGGCTACACCTTC.

This clonotype has ten or more counts. J is TRBJ2-1 and V is TRBV7-2, with D unresolved. Germline CDR1 SGHTA, CDR2 FQGNSA. CDR3 length equals 12 residues. The V gene lost 6 bases and the J gene lost 10 bases, with 13 bases spanning the gap. CDR3 residues: CASSPTHGEQFF. Here the CDR3 DNA reads TGTGCCAGCAGTCCAACTCATGGGGAGCAGTTCTTC.

This clonotype has ten or more counts. CDR3 DNA sequence: TGCAGTGCTAGAGATGGAGGAGGAGGTGAAAAACTGTTTTTT. It encodes CSARDGGGGEKLFF. The chain links TRBV20-1 to TRBJ1-4; D is uncertain. Per germline, CDR1 DFQATT and CDR2 SNEGSKA (reference sequence). This CDR3 has 14 amino acids. Trimming stripped 0 bases from V and 7 bases from J, with 12 bases between.

This clonotype was counted at least ten times. This chain joins TRBV12-3 or TRBV12-4 and TRBJ2-7, with TRBD2 matching 9 bases. CDR3 length: 13 amino acids. V was clipped by 10 bases and J by 5 bases; unmatched bases: 9. The CDR3 DNA is TGTGCCACCTCCAGCGGGAGGTCCCACGAGCAGTACTTC. Translated, it gives CATSSGRSHEQYF.

This clonotype was detected only a few times. The chain combines TRBV15 with TRBJ2-1; D gene ambiguous. V lost 3 bases and J lost 8, with 5 bases in between. Germline CDR1 LNHNV, CDR2 YYDKDF (reference sequence). The CDR3 covers 11 residues. CDR3: CATSRWDEQFF. The CDR3 DNA reads as TGTGCCACCAGCAGGTGGGATGAGCAGTTCTTC.

This clonotype appeared a few times. The rearrangement joins TRBV28 to TRBJ1-2; D is undetermined. The CDR3 extends over 13 amino acids. Germline V gene data show CDR1 as MDHEN and CDR2 as SYDVKM. V was clipped by 2 bases and J by 4 bases, with 8 bases between them. For the CDR3, the DNA is TGTGCCAGCAGTTTAAACCTCGCCTATGGCTACACCTTC. Its protein is CASSLNLAYGYTF.

This rearrangement joins TRBV20-1 to TRBJ2-1; 13 positions agree with TRBD2. Trimming removed 5 bases from V and 8 bases from J; junction bases left unmatched: 6. Germline values: CDR1 DFQATT, CDR2 SNEGSKA (reference sequence). This CDR3 is 14 amino acids long. CDR3 in amino acids: CSALRLAGGHEQFF. The CDR3 region has the DNA TGCAGTGCTCTAAGACTAGCGGGGGGCCATGAGCAGTTCTTC.

This clonotype was recorded a few times. The V and J genes are TRBV7-3 and TRBJ2-2; 7 bases align to TRBD1. Germline V gene sequence: CDR1 SGHTA, CDR2 FQGTGA. The ends lost 5 bases at V and 3 bases at J; junction bases unmatched: 3. This CDR3 has 14 amino acids. The CDR3 bases are TGTGCCAGCAGCGCCGGACAGGACACCGGGGAGCTGTTTTTT. Its protein product is CASSAGQDTGELFF.

There are many counts of this clonotype. The chain combines TRBV29-1 with TRBJ1-1; D not resolved. Trimming removed 4 bases at V and 1 base at J, with 10 bases between. The germline V gene encodes CDR1 SQVTM and CDR2 ANQGSEA. The CDR3 runs 13 residues. The CDR3 sequence: CSVVGWGNTEAFF. The CDR3 DNA is TGCAGCGTTGTAGGCTGGGGGAACACTGAAGCTTTCTTT. The full variable domain, in which reference TRBV29-1 and TRBJ1-1 provide the parts outside the CDR3, is SAVISQKPSRDICQRGTSLTIQCQVDSQVTMMFWYRQQPGQSLTLIATANQGSEATYESGFVIDKFPISRPNLTFSTLTVSNMSPEDSSIYLCSVVGWGNTEAFFGQGTRLTVV.

Points on this clonotype: A much more abundant neighbour one base away suggests this may be a read error. V usage is TRBV14 and J usage is TRBJ1-6; tentatively, D is TRBD1 (5 bases). This CDR3 contains 13 residues. Between the trimmed V and J ends, which lost 8 bases and 8 bases, there was a span of 13 bases. From germline, CDR1 is SGHDN and CDR2 FVKESK. The CDR3 DNA reads as TGTGCCAGCCTAAACGACAGTCATTCACCCCTCCACTTT. It specifies CASLNDSHSPLHF.

This clonotype has a count of ten or more. The rearrangement links TRBV5-1 to TRBJ1-4; D may be TRBD1 (6 bases). The CDR3 extends over 14 amino acids. Germline-derived CDR1 and CDR2 are SGHRS and YFSETQ. V was cut by 6 bases and J by 4 bases, with 13 bases left in between. CDR3 protein: CASNTGQLNEKLFF. CDR3 DNA: TGCGCCAGCAACACGGGACAACTTAATGAAAAACTGTTTTTT.

At least ten counts were recorded for this clonotype. The chain couples TRBV5-1 to TRBJ1-3; a weak D match, TRBD1 (6 bases). The ends were cut back, 3 bases at V and 4 bases at J, with 11 bases in the middle. This CDR3 region has 14 residues. From germline, CDR1 is SGHRS and CDR2 YFSETQ. The CDR3 sequence: CASSSQGGGNTIYF. CDR3 DNA sequence: TGCGCCAGCAGCTCACAGGGCGGGGGAAACACCATATATTTT. Full variable domain (remainder filled in from reference TRBV5-1 and TRBJ1-3): KAGVTQTPRYLIKTRGQQVTLSCSPISGHRSVSWYQQTPGQGLQFLFEYFSETQRNKGNFPGRFSGRQFSNSRSEMNVSTLELGDSALYLCASSSQGGGNTIYFGEGSWLTVV.

This clonotype showed up many times. The chain links TRBV5-5 to TRBJ1-4; tentatively, D is TRBD1 (5 bases). Trimming removed 1 base from V and 7 bases from J, with 8 bases in between. This CDR3 spans 13 amino acids. Germline CDR1 SGHKS, CDR2 YYEKEE (reference sequence). The CDR3 nucleotides read TGTGCCAGCAGCTTGTGGGGCCGTGAAAAACTGTTTTTT. Its translation is CASSLWGREKLFF.

This clonotype was seen many times. The J gene is TRBJ2-1, the V gene TRBV5-1, with 9 bases fitting TRBD2. V lost 0 bases, J lost 1 base, and 2 bases stayed unmatched. The CDR3 covers 16 residues. The germline CDR1 and CDR2 sequences are SGHRS and YFSETQ. Here the CDR3 reads CASSLALAGSYNEQFF. In nucleotides, the CDR3 is TGCGCCAGCAGCTTGGCGCTAGCGGGATCCTACAATGAGCAGTTCTTC.

In this sample, this clonotype turned up many times. V and J are TRBV20-1 and TRBJ1-5; perhaps TRBD1 as D (5 bases). The germline V gene has CDR1 DFQATT and CDR2 SNEGSKA (reference sequence). This CDR3 contains 16 residues. V was pared by 0 bases and J by 2 bases, with 14 bases between. CDR3 DNA: TGCAGTGCTAGAGATGAAGGGGAAGTAGGCAATCAGCCCCAGCATTTT. As protein: CSARDEGEVGNQPQHF.

This clonotype has ten or more counts. The chain combines TRBV10-3 with TRBJ1-6; 7 bases are a match to TRBD1. Trimming removed 3 bases from V and 0 bases from J; junction bases left unmatched: 5. Germline CDR1 reads ENHRY; CDR2 reads SYGVKD. The CDR3 spans 17 residues. Here the CDR3 reads CAISEGRGRSYNSPLHF. The DNA for the CDR3 is TGTGCCATCAGTGAAGGGAGGGGGCGCTCCTATAATTCACCCCTCCACTTT.

This clonotype was counted many times. The chain couples TRBV12-3 or TRBV12-4 to TRBJ1-5; 7 bases agree with TRBD1. There are 15 residues in the CDR3. The junction had 1 base not matched to a gene; V was cut back by 0 bases and J by 2 bases. In DNA, the CDR3 is TGTGCCAGCAGTTTAGCTACAGGGGGCAATCAGCCCCAGCATTTT. The encoded protein is CASSLATGGNQPQHF.

This clonotype was recorded only once. A much larger clone lies a single base off, so this may be a read error. V is TRBV2 and J is TRBJ2-3, with D uncertain. The CDR3 contains 13 residues. The germline CDR1 and CDR2 sequences are SNHLY and FYNNEI. This chain's CDR3 is CASSYENTDTHYF. The CDR3 nucleotides read TGTGCCAGCAGTTACGAAAACACAGATACGCATTATTTT.

V gene TRBV18 combines with J gene TRBJ2-2; D is undetermined. Germline V gene lookup returns CDR1 KGHSH and CDR2 LQKENI. The CDR3 has 15 residues. Trimming left V 0 bases short and J 5 bases short, with 10 bases between. The CDR3 sequence is CASSPPRLGTGELFF. The CDR3 DNA is TGTGCCAGCTCACCACCGCGACTTGGGACCGGGGAGCTGTTTTTT.

This clonotype was detected ten times or more. The V call is TRBV18, the J call TRBJ2-4; D perhaps matches TRBD1 (5 bases). Germline V gene data show CDR1 as KGHSH and CDR2 as LQKENI. The CDR3 loop spans 18 amino acids. Trimming took 0 bases from V and 0 from J, leaving 15 bases between them. The CDR3 loop reads CASSPPSRGNLAKNIQYF. In DNA, the CDR3 is TGTGCCAGCTCACCACCGAGTAGGGGAAACCTAGCCAAAAACATTCAGTACTTC.

There are many counts of this clonotype. The chain recombines TRBV12-3 or TRBV12-4 with TRBJ2-7, with D tentatively TRBD1 (5 bases). This CDR3 has 12 residues. V lost 3 bases and J 3 bases, leaving 6 bases between the germline ends. CDR3 loop: CASSFQGYEQYF. In DNA form, the CDR3 reads TGTGCCAGCAGTTTTCAGGGCTACGAGCAGTACTTC.

In this sample, this clonotype turned up a few times. V gene TRBV20-1 combines with J gene TRBJ1-1; D not resolved. The CDR3 runs 13 residues. The V gene's germline CDR1 is DFQATT and CDR2 SNEGSKA (reference sequence). V dropped 3 bases and J dropped 7 bases, with 15 bases sitting between them. CDR3 DNA sequence: TGCAGTGCTAGGCCGGGCATCCTGGTTGAAGCTTTCTTT. This sequence encodes CSARPGILVEAFF.